This TCR beta chain was profiled in a study of T cell responses to AZD1222 COVID-19 vaccine. Second-dose timings of about 4 or about 12 weeks were pooled. Data came from immunoSEQ multiplex PCR; TCRdb stores just in-frame clones and leaves some out. Of more than 70,000 clones in the sample, roughly 89% were seen once. Regarding this clone: Its matching antigen is unknown.

The CDR3 is 14 amino acids. CDR1 and CDR2 (germline): MNHEY, SMNVEV (reference sequence). V was pared by 2 bases and J by 6 bases, with 4 bases of the junction left unmatched. Findings of the study overall: The sample set comprised mostly white British donors with more females, and clonal diversity was possibly underestimated. Spike regions recognized by vaccine-associated CD4 TCRs spanned the protein, led by 160-218 and 743-854. Breadth and depth of Spike-specific TCRs rose after two AZD1222 doses.

This chain links TRBV27 with TRBJ2-3, with 8 bases matching TRBD1. The TCR originated in an adult who received the AZD1222 COVID-19 vaccine. Sample: peripheral blood, taken 28 days after the second AZD1222 dose. The CDR3 coding sequence is TGTGCCAGCAGTTTACAGGGGGCGCGGGATACGCAGTATTTT. It encodes CASSLQGARDTQYF.